Presented here are 18 T cell receptor beta chains from one specimen sequenced in a study of regulatory T cells in long-lasting Graves disease. Time point specified: persistent/refractory GD, antithyroid drugs over 5 years with positive TRAb. Extracted PBMC RNA gave rise to the TCR library. In building TCR beta libraries, iRepertoire HTBI primers were used together with Arm-PCR of CDR3 regions. One entry per CDR3 protein results from TCRdb running MiXCR on the multiplex PCR reads. The sample comprises 700,000 or so distinct CDR3 sequences, about 30% of which are singletons, and around 40% rests with the top ten. This specimen was peripheral blood mononuclear cells (PBMCs), taken when the disease was refractory, from a patient treated with antithyroid drugs. The origin of the receptors is a female donor with Graves disease.

This clonotype turned up a few times. The chain employs TRBV10-3 and TRBJ2-7, with D unclear. Trimming stripped 0 bases from V and 3 bases from J, with 6 bases between. Germline V gives CDR1 ENHRY, CDR2 SYGVKD. The CDR3 sequence is 13 residues long. CDR3 loop: CAISESDGYEQYF. CDR3 in DNA: TGTGCCATCAGTGAGTCCGACGGCTACGAGCAGTACTTC.

This clonotype was counted a single time. This chain joins TRBV30 and TRBJ1-1, with no clear D. V shed 2 bases and J shed 2 bases, with 9 bases lying between them. The CDR3 extends over 13 amino acids. Germline values: CDR1 GTSNPN, CDR2 SVGIG (reference sequence). The CDR3 coding sequence is TGTGCCTGGAGTCAACTGAGAAACACTGAAGCTTTCTTT. Protein product: CAWSQLRNTEAFF. Drawing the rest from reference TRBV30 and TRBJ1-1, the complete variable domain is SQTIHQWPATLVQPVGSPLSLECTVEGTSNPNLYWYRQAAGRGLQLLFYSVGIGQISSEVPQNLSASRPQDRQFILSSKKLLLSDSGFYLCAWSQLRNTEAFFGQGTRLTVV.

This clonotype was counted ten times or more. The chain links TRBV11-2 to TRBJ1-4, with D maybe TRBD1 (5 bases). This CDR3 region has 15 residues. The V gene's germline CDR1 is SGHAT and CDR2 FQNNGV. V was trimmed by 5 bases and J by 2 bases, leaving 12 bases between them. The CDR3 region has the DNA TGTGCCAGCAGCCCCGGGACGGATACTAATGAAAAACTGTTTTTT. The encoded protein is CASSPGTDTNEKLFF.

The gene calls are TRBV2 and TRBJ1-5, with D tentatively TRBD1 (5 bases). In germline, CDR1 is SNHLY, CDR2 FYNNEI. This CDR3 spans 14 amino acids. Trimming shortened V by 5 bases and J by 8 bases, and 16 bases separated the two germline ends. CDR3 DNA sequence: TGTGCCAGCAGTCCGTGGGGACCCTACGAGCCCCAGCATTTT. This codes for CASSPWGPYEPQHF. The full variable domain, completed using reference TRBV2 and TRBJ1-5, is EPEVTQTPSHQVTQMGQEVILRCVPISNHLYFYWYRQILGQKVEFLVSFYNNEISEKSEIFDDQFSVERPDGSNFTLKIRSTKLEDSAMYFCASSPWGPYEPQHFGDGTRLSIL.

This clonotype was counted only a few times. The chain has TRBV6-9 and TRBJ1-2, with 8 nucleotides matching TRBD1. CDR1 and CDR2 (germline): MNHGY, SVAAGI. J was trimmed by 2 bases and V by 3 bases; bases with no gene match: 5. The CDR3 length is 15 residues. In DNA, the CDR3 is TGTGCCAGCAGTTACCGTCGACAGGGGAACTATGGCTACACCTTC. Protein: CASSYRRQGNYGYTF.

This clonotype showed up many times. The rearrangement links TRBV28 to TRBJ2-5; TRBD2 matches at 8 bases. The CDR3 extends over 15 amino acids. Germline CDR1 is MDHEN and CDR2 is SYDVKM. J was trimmed by 2 bases and V by 6 bases; bases with no gene match: 8. CDR3: CASRATSGAQETQYF. CDR3 coding DNA: TGTGCCAGCAGAGCCACTAGCGGAGCACAAGAGACCCAGTACTTC. The full variable domain, its missing parts supplied by reference TRBV28 and TRBJ2-5, is DVKVTQSSRYLVKRTGEKVFLECVQDMDHENMFWYRQDPGLGLRLIYFSYDVKMKEKGDIPEGYSVSREKKERFSLILESASTNQTSMYLCASRATSGAQETQYFGPGTRLLVL.

The chain joins TRBV19 to TRBJ2-5, with TRBD2 matching 7 bases. The junction had 11 bases not matched to a gene; V was cut back by 8 bases and J by 2 bases. The CDR3 is 15 amino acids. In germline, CDR1 is LNHDA, CDR2 SQIVND (reference sequence). The DNA of the CDR3 is TGTGCCAGTGCCCTGTCTAGCGGAGTTCAAGAGACCCAGTACTTC. It encodes CASALSSGVQETQYF. Combining the CDR3 with reference TRBV19 and TRBJ2-5 gives the whole variable domain DGGITQSPKYLFRKEGQNVTLSCEQNLNHDAMYWYRQDPGQGLRLIYYSQIVNDFQKGDIAEGYSVSREKKESFPLTVTSAQKNPTAFYLCASALSSGVQETQYFGPGTRLLVL.

This clonotype appeared many times. The chain uses TRBV11-2 and TRBJ2-7; D gene uncertain. With 0 bases removed from V and 2 bases from J, the gap between germline ends came to 11 bases. Germline V gives CDR1 SGHAT, CDR2 FQNNGV. The CDR3 has 15 residues. CDR3 in DNA: TGTGCCAGCAGCTTAGACTGGGGAAGGGCCTACGAGCAGTACTTC. Encoded protein: CASSLDWGRAYEQYF.

This clonotype has more than one count but fewer than ten. The chain has TRBV6-2 or TRBV6-3 and TRBJ2-7; a possible D gene is TRBD2 (5 bases). Trimming took off 6 bases at V and 5 bases at J, with 17 bases between the two ends. Germline CDR1 MNHEY, CDR2 SVGEGT. The CDR3 is 14 amino acids. The CDR3 reads CASRRAYTQNEQYF. As DNA, the CDR3 is TGTGCCAGCAGGAGGGCCTATACTCAGAACGAGCAGTACTTC.

In its sample, this clonotype was seen many times. V usage is TRBV6-5 and J usage is TRBJ1-1; the D gene is possibly TRBD1 (6 bases). CDR3 length equals 13 residues. The V and J ends lost 2 bases and 5 bases respectively, with 9 bases between them. Germline V gives CDR1 MNHEY, CDR2 SVGAGI. CDR3 nucleotide sequence: TGTGCCAGCAGTTACGGCAGGGGAACTGAAGCTTTCTTT. It yields the protein CASSYGRGTEAFF.

This clonotype has a count of ten or more. The chain employs TRBV6-2 or TRBV6-3 and TRBJ1-2; 7 nucleotides align to TRBD1. CDR1 MNHEY and CDR2 SVGEGT come from the germline V gene. With V trimmed by 1 base and J by 1 base, 3 bases remained unmatched. This CDR3 region has 15 residues. The CDR3 DNA follows: TGTGCCAGCAGTTACTTAGGACAGGTTAACTATGGCTACACCTTC. This gives the protein CASSYLGQVNYGYTF.

This clonotype was observed a few times. V gene TRBV30 combines with J gene TRBJ1-1, with D possibly matching TRBD1 (5 bases). Germline values: CDR1 GTSNPN, CDR2 SVGIG (reference sequence). Deletions cut 5 bases from V and 3 bases from J, with 13 bases between. The CDR3 is 13 amino acids. The CDR3, as DNA: TGTGCCTGGGGGGGGGTGGGGGACACTGAAGCTTTCTTT. It specifies CAWGGVGDTEAFF.

The CDR3 DNA reads TGCAGTGCTTCGGACAGCACTGAAGCTTTCTTT. It is translated as CSASDSTEAFF. The chain is built from TRBV20-1 and TRBJ1-1; the D gene is possibly TRBD1 (6 bases). Germline CDR1 and CDR2: DFQATT and SNEGSKA (reference sequence). CDR3 length equals 11 residues. With 5 bases removed from V and 4 bases from J, the gap between germline ends came to 8 bases.

The CDR3 protein is CASRPGQGLDYGYTF. CDR3 nucleotide sequence: TGTGCCAGCAGACCCGGACAGGGCTTGGACTATGGCTACACCTTC. The chain employs TRBV5-4 and TRBJ1-2, with 8 nucleotides matching TRBD1. With 5 bases clipped from V and 3 bases from J, the junction kept 9 bases outside the gene matches. The CDR3 length is 15 residues. Germline V CDR1 and CDR2: SGHNT, YYREEE (reference sequence).

This clonotype was detected many times. The chain joins TRBV12-3 or TRBV12-4 to TRBJ1-2; D is undetermined. CDR3 size: 13 residues. The germline V and J ends were trimmed by 1 base and 4 bases, with 7 bases remaining between them. The CDR3 reads CASSLVDVYGYTF. CDR3 DNA sequence: TGTGCCAGCAGTTTAGTGGATGTCTATGGCTACACCTTC.

This clonotype showed up just a few times. This chain connects TRBV11-2 to TRBJ2-7; 9 bases are shared with TRBD2. The CDR3 loop spans 14 amino acids. The germline gives CDR1 SGHAT, CDR2 FQNNGV. V was pared by 1 base and J by 5 bases, with 3 bases of the junction left unmatched. The CDR3 here is CASSLALAGDEQYF. The CDR3 DNA reads as TGTGCCAGCAGCTTAGCACTAGCGGGTGACGAGCAGTACTTC.

The chain uses TRBV29-1 and TRBJ1-1; 8 nucleotides match TRBD1. CDR1 SQVTM and CDR2 ANQGSEA come from the germline V gene. The V gene end was trimmed by 4 bases and the J gene end by 2 bases; junction bases not matched to a gene: 9. The CDR3 spans 15 residues. The chain's CDR3 is CSVVLRQGINTEAFF. The CDR3 nucleotides read TGCAGCGTTGTATTGAGACAGGGGATAAACACTGAAGCTTTCTTT.

This clonotype was picked up a small number of times. The CDR3 DNA sequence: TGTGCCAGCAGACAGGGGGTTCAGCCCCAGCATTTT. This encodes CASRQGVQPQHF. This chain uses TRBV6-1 with TRBJ1-5; TRBD1 matches at 8 bases. Germline V gene data show CDR1 as MNHNS and CDR2 as SASEGT. There are 12 residues in the CDR3. V lost 6 bases, J lost 6 bases, and 1 base stayed unmatched.